One and the same sample provided the 27 T cell receptor beta chains below, sequenced in a study of tumor T cells in aggressive B-cell lymphoma. Assay: immunoSEQ multiplex PCR; the TCRdb copy retains only in-frame clones and omits some. The sample lists about 1,600 clones, 91% occurring once. Material for sequencing was tumor tissue. The receptor source for this set is an adult with diffuse large B cell lymphoma.

V and J are TRBV9 and TRBJ2-7, with TRBD2 identical over 9 bases. The germline V gene encodes CDR1 SGDLS and CDR2 YYNGEE. CDR3 size: 15 residues. V shed 0 bases and J 0 bases; nucleotides not matched to a gene: 1. CDR3 nucleotide sequence: TGTGCCAGCAGCGTAGGTAGCGGGAGCTCCTACGAGCAGTACTTC. Translating it yields CASSVGSGSSYEQYF.

The rearrangement links TRBV10-3 to TRBJ2-5; D gene unclear. CDR3 length: 13 residues. Germline V lookup: CDR1 ENHRY, CDR2 SYGVKD. Deletions cut 6 bases from V and 1 base from J, with 9 bases between. As DNA, the CDR3 is TGTGCCATCAGCCAGGTGTTCCAAGAGACCCAGTACTTC. It translates to CAISQVFQETQYF.

V and J are TRBV20-1 and TRBJ2-1, with unresolved D. The CDR3 consists of 10 residues. From germline, CDR1 is DFQATT and CDR2 SNEGSKA (reference sequence). V was clipped by 7 bases and J by 7 bases, with 8 bases between them. CDR3 sequence (DNA): TGCAGTGTTTCCAGGAATGAGCAGTTCTTC. It encodes CSVSRNEQFF.

The chain carries TRBV4-2 and TRBJ2-1; a possible D gene is TRBD1 (6 bases). CDR1 is LGHNA, CDR2 YNFKEQ, per germline. Trimming took off 1 base at V and 3 bases at J, with 13 bases between the two ends. The CDR3 has 16 amino acids. CDR3 nucleotides: TGTGCCAGCAGCCAAGTTGGAGGACAGATCTACAATGAGCAGTTCTTC. Amino acids: CASSQVGGQIYNEQFF.

The chain has TRBV9 and TRBJ2-2; no reliable D call. Germline CDR1 is SGDLS and CDR2 is YYNGEE. Trimming removed 2 bases at V and 8 bases at J, with 13 bases between. The CDR3 spans 14 residues. CDR3 loop: CASSVFQVSGELFF. For the CDR3, the DNA is TGTGCCAGCAGCGTGTTCCAGGTGTCGGGGGAGCTGTTTTTT. Supplemented by reference TRBV9 and TRBJ2-2, the full variable domain reads DSGVTQTPKHLITATGQRVTLRCSPRSGDLSVYWYQQSLDQGLQFLIQYYNGEERAKGNILERFSAQQFPDLHSELNLSSLELGDSALYFCASSVFQVSGELFFGEGSRLTVL.

The chain combines TRBV7-2 with TRBJ2-7, with 11 bases aligning to TRBD1. The CDR3 covers 16 residues. Losses at the gene ends were 5 bases for V and 2 bases for J; bases not matched to a gene: 8. Germline V gives CDR1 SGHTA, CDR2 FQGNSA. CDR3 sequence: CASSPSGTGGTYEQYF. The CDR3, as DNA: TGTGCCAGCAGCCCATCCGGGACAGGGGGTACCTACGAGCAGTACTTC.

The chain joins TRBV28 to TRBJ1-3; 9 bases align to TRBD1. The CDR3 sequence is 17 residues long. Germline CDR1 reads MDHEN; CDR2 reads SYDVKM. V trimming: 6 bases; J trimming: 4 bases; junction bases outside the gene matches: 13. The CDR3 here is CASSRTGAQVAGNTIYF. Written as DNA, the CDR3 is TGTGCCAGCAGCCGGACAGGGGCCCAAGTAGCGGGAAACACCATATATTTT.

In this sample, this clone turned up once. The chain is built from TRBV7-2 and TRBJ2-7; possible D gene TRBD2, 6 bases. Germline values: CDR1 SGHTA, CDR2 FQGNSA. The CDR3 sequence is 14 residues long. V lost 3 bases, J lost 1 base, and 10 bases lay in between. This chain's CDR3 is CASSFSGGSYEQYF. The DNA for the CDR3 is TGTGCCAGCAGCTTTAGCGGAGGGTCCTACGAGCAGTACTTC.

The V and J genes are TRBV9 and TRBJ1-6; a possible D gene is TRBD1 (5 bases). Looked up from germline, CDR1 is SGDLS and CDR2 is YYNGEE. This CDR3 has 14 residues. The V and J ends lost 3 bases and 6 bases respectively, with 10 bases between them. The CDR3 coding sequence is TGTGCCAGCAGCGCCCAGGGAATTAATTCACCCCTCCACTTT. Its translation: CASSAQGINSPLHF.

The rearrangement links TRBV4-2 to TRBJ1-4; D is uncertain. Trimming left V 0 bases short and J 0 bases short, with 5 bases between. Germline assignment: CDR1 LGHNA and CDR2 YNFKEQ. The CDR3 consists of 15 residues. CDR3 residues: CASSQEQATNEKLFF. As DNA, the CDR3 is TGTGCCAGCAGCCAAGAGCAGGCAACTAATGAAAAACTGTTTTTT.

This clone was counted once. The V call is TRBV6-5, the J call TRBJ2-7, with 11 positions matching TRBD2. In germline, CDR1 is MNHEY, CDR2 SVGAGI. V lost 2 bases to trimming and J lost 5 bases; unmatched junction nucleotides: 5. This CDR3 region has 15 residues. CDR3 residues: CASSYGTSGSDEQYF. The CDR3 region has the DNA TGTGCCAGCAGTTACGGAACTAGCGGGAGCGACGAGCAGTACTTC.

This chain uses TRBV7-9 with TRBJ1-2; D is undetermined. Trimming took 8 bases from V and 4 from J, leaving 17 bases between them. This CDR3 has 14 amino acids. Germline V gene data show CDR1 as SEHNR and CDR2 as FQNEAQ (reference sequence). The CDR3 loop reads CASAGREEGYGYTF. The DNA for the CDR3 is TGTGCCAGCGCCGGGCGGGAGGAAGGCTATGGCTACACCTTC.

This chain links TRBV9 with TRBJ2-3; 9 positions agree with TRBD2. V shed 4 bases and J 8 bases; nucleotides not matched to a gene: 5. Germline V CDR1 and CDR2: SGDLS, YYNGEE. The CDR3 runs 13 residues. CDR3 DNA: TGTGCCAGCAGCCGCGGGGGGGATGCTACGCAGTATTTT. Translation gives CASSRGGDATQYF.

The sample holds one count of this clone. V and J are TRBV28 and TRBJ2-7; no definite D call. CDR1 is MDHEN and CDR2 is SYDVKM in the germline V gene. Trimming took 6 bases from V and 1 from J, leaving 7 bases between them. The CDR3 has 12 residues. CDR3 nucleotides: TGTGCCAGCAGCCTAACTTCCTACGAGCAGTACTTC. Its protein product is CASSLTSYEQYF.

The CDR3 loop reads CASSLGVEGRQYF. DNA of the CDR3: TGTGCCAGCAGCTTAGGGGTGGAGGGAAGGCAGTACTTC. This sequence joins TRBV7-6 and TRBJ2-7; D is possibly TRBD2 (6 bases). The CDR3 covers 13 residues. CDR1 and CDR2 from the germline V gene are SGHVS and FNYEAQ. Trimming cost V 1 base and J 9 bases, with 13 bases left between them.

V usage is TRBV7-9 and J usage is TRBJ1-2; 12 nucleotides align to TRBD1. This CDR3 contains 14 residues. Germline CDR1 is SEHNR and CDR2 is FQNEAQ (reference sequence). The V segment lost 3 bases and the J segment 7 bases; nucleotides outside the gene matches: 3. CDR3 in DNA: TGTGCCAGCAGCTTGGGACAGGGGGCCCTTGGCTACACCTTC. This encodes CASSLGQGALGYTF. Complete variable domain (other parts from reference TRBV7-9 and TRBJ1-2): DTGVSQNPRHKITKRGQNVTFRCDPISEHNRLYWYRQTLGQGPEFLTYFQNEAQLEKSRLLSDRFSAERPKGSFSTLEIQRTEQGDSAMYLCASSLGQGALGYTFGSGTRLTVV.

The chain has TRBV5-1 and TRBJ2-2, with a weak D call TRBD1 (6 bases). Between the trimmed V and J ends, which lost 4 bases and 1 base, there was a span of 11 bases. The CDR3 spans 15 residues. The V gene's germline CDR1 is SGHRS and CDR2 YFSETQ. The DNA for the CDR3 is TGCGCCAGCAGCCTAAAGACAGGGAACACCGGGGAGCTGTTTTTT. Its protein is CASSLKTGNTGELFF.

This chain connects TRBV27 to TRBJ2-4; D is possibly TRBD2 (6 bases). The ends were cut back, 8 bases at V and 7 bases at J, with 21 bases in the middle. This CDR3 region has 15 residues. Germline loops: CDR1 MNHEY, CDR2 SMNVEV (reference sequence). As DNA, the CDR3 is TGTGCCAGCTCATCAGGACGGGGGAATGAGAACATTCAGTACTTC. Amino acid sequence: CASSSGRGNENIQYF.

The CDR3 reads CASSPGSSFGEQYF. The CDR3 nucleotides read TGTGCCAGCAGCCCAGGTTCCAGCTTTGGGGAGCAGTACTTC. This sequence joins TRBV9 and TRBJ2-7; no reliable D call. Trimming removed 4 bases from V and 7 bases from J, with 18 bases in between. Germline CDR1 reads SGDLS; CDR2 reads YYNGEE. CDR3 length equals 14 residues.

The chain couples TRBV10-1 to TRBJ1-5; D is uncertain. V gave up 8 bases and J gave up 11 bases, with 7 bases separating them. Per germline, CDR1 WNHNN and CDR2 SYGVQD (reference sequence). The CDR3 extends over 9 amino acids. The CDR3: CASPGTQHF. The CDR3 DNA reads as TGCGCCAGCCCCGGGACCCAGCATTTT.

V and J are TRBV9 and TRBJ1-1; D may be TRBD1 (6 bases). This CDR3 comprises 13 residues. The V gene's germline CDR1 is SGDLS and CDR2 YYNGEE. V was trimmed by 2 bases and J by 6 bases, leaving 11 bases between them. The CDR3 sequence: CASSVGAGAEAFF. CDR3 nucleotides: TGTGCCAGCAGCGTCGGGGCAGGGGCTGAAGCTTTCTTT.

V usage is TRBV5-1 and J usage is TRBJ1-2; 9 nucleotides match TRBD1. Trimming took 0 bases from V and 8 from J; bases not matched to a gene: 8. Looked up from germline, CDR1 is SGHRS and CDR2 is YFSETQ. CDR3 size: 15 residues. The CDR3 loop reads CASSLDRGQVRGYTF. In DNA, the CDR3 is TGCGCCAGCAGCTTGGACAGGGGGCAAGTGAGGGGCTACACCTTC.

This clone was detected only once. The chain uses TRBV5-1 and TRBJ1-6; D uncertain. CDR1 SGHRS and CDR2 YFSETQ come from the germline V gene. V gave up 4 bases and J gave up 1 base, with 12 bases separating them. CDR3 length: 16 amino acids. The DNA of the CDR3 is TGCGCCAGCAGCCGGGCGGGTGGATCCTATAATTCACCCCTCCACTTT. Protein: CASSRAGGSYNSPLHF.

V gene TRBV6-1 combines with J gene TRBJ2-7; maybe TRBD1 (5 bases). The CDR3 has 14 amino acids. Germline V lookup: CDR1 MNHNS, CDR2 SASEGT. The germline V and J ends were trimmed by 2 bases and 1 base, with 9 bases remaining between them. The CDR3: CASSEWGPSYEQYF. The CDR3 nucleotides read TGTGCCAGCAGTGAATGGGGCCCATCCTACGAGCAGTACTTC.

CDR3 protein: CASGLVSVGLAGGVKRNEQYF. CDR3 bases: TGTGCTAGTGGTTTGGTATCGGTGGGGCTAGCGGGAGGGGTGAAAAGGAACGAGCAGTACTTC. This rearrangement joins TRBV12-5 to TRBJ2-7; 12 nucleotides agree with TRBD2. V lost 0 bases and J lost 5; bases outside the gene matches: 20. CDR3 length equals 21 residues. Germline assignment: CDR1 LGHNT and CDR2 FRNRAP.

A remark on this clone: The junction departs from germline at one end; a sequencing error may be responsible. The genes are TRBV5-1 and TRBJ1-1, with 9 bases matching TRBD1. The V gene's germline CDR1 is SGHRS and CDR2 YFSETQ. CDR3 length: 15 residues. CDR3 nucleotides: TGCGCTAGCAGCCAGTTTGACAGGGGGGAGGCGGCTGCTTTCTTT. Translation gives CASSQFDRGEAAAFF.

This chain joins TRBV30 and TRBJ2-5; TRBD1 matches at 7 bases. The J call may be incorrect, as the DNA end agrees better with TRBJ2-7. CDR3 size: 13 residues. Germline V gene sequence: CDR1 GTSNPN, CDR2 SVGIG (reference sequence). CDR3 DNA: TGTGCCTGGGGTCGGGACAGCTCCTACGAGCAGTACTTC. Protein: CAWGRDSSYEQYF.